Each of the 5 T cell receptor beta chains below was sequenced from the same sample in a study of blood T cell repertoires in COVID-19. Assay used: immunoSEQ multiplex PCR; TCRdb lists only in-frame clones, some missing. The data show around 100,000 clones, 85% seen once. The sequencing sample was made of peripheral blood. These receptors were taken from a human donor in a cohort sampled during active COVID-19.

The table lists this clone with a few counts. In DNA, the CDR3 is TGTGCCAGCAGCGTGACAGATAATCAGCCCCAGCATTTT. Translation gives CASSVTDNQPQHF. V usage is TRBV9 and J usage is TRBJ1-5, with a tentative D call TRBD1 (5 bases). The V gene lost 2 bases and the J gene lost 4 bases, with 7 bases spanning the gap. This CDR3 region has 13 residues. The V gene's germline CDR1 is SGDLS and CDR2 YYNGEE. The variable domain in full, completed from reference TRBV9 and TRBJ1-5, reads DSGVTQTPKHLITATGQRVTLRCSPRSGDLSVYWYQQSLDQGLQFLIQYYNGEERAKGNILERFSAQQFPDLHSELNLSSLELGDSALYFCASSVTDNQPQHFGDGTRLSIL.

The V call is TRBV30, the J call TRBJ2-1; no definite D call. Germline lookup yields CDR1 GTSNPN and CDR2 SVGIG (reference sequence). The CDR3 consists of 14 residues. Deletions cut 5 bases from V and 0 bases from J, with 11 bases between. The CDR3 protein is CAWEHASSYNEQFF. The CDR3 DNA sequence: TGTGCCTGGGAACACGCCAGCTCCTACAATGAGCAGTTCTTC.

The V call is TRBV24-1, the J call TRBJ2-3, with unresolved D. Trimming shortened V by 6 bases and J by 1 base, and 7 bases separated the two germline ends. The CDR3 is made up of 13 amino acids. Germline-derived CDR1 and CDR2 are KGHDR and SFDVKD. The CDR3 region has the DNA TGTGCCACCAGTTCCCCGGGCACAGATACGCAGTATTTT. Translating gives CATSSPGTDTQYF.

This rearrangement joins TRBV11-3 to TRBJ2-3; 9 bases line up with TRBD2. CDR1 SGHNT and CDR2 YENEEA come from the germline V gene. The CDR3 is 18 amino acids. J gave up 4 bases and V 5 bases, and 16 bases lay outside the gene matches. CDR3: CASSPSRPESSGADTQYF. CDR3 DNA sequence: TGTGCCAGCAGCCCTAGTAGGCCCGAGTCTAGCGGGGCAGATACGCAGTATTTT.

The CDR3 protein is CASSLAGTGDIQYF. CDR3 nucleotide sequence: TGTGCCAGCAGCTTAGCCGGGACAGGGGACATTCAGTACTTC. This chain joins TRBV7-9 and TRBJ2-4; 10 nucleotides agree with TRBD1. CDR3 size: 14 residues. Germline CDR1 and CDR2: SEHNR and FQNEAQ (reference sequence). Trimming at V came to 0 bases and at J to 8 bases, leaving 1 base not matched to a gene. The full variable domain, completed using reference TRBV7-9 and TRBJ2-4, is DTGVSQNPRHKITKRGQNVTFRCDPISEHNRLYWYRQTLGQGPEFLTYFQNEAQLEKSRLLSDRFSAERPKGSFSTLEIQRTEQGDSAMYLCASSLAGTGDIQYFGAGTRLSVL.